This passage covers 4 T cell receptor beta chains from one sample sequenced in a study of T cells in Graves' hyperthyroidism and ophthalmopathy. Researchers amplified the TCR beta CDR3 regions from RNA transcripts. The HTBI primer set was used in a first-round RT-PCR of the TCR CDR3. TCRdb called the multiplex PCR reads again in MiXCR, with one record for every CDR3 protein. The sample holds more than 500,000 distinct CDR3 sequences; 46% are singletons and the top ten take around two fifths. The sample taken for sequencing was peripheral blood or thyroid tissue (not recorded which). Receptor source: an adult woman with Graves' disease, either hyperthyroidism or ophthalmopathy (not recorded which).

The chain links TRBV9 to TRBJ2-7; 8 bases line up with TRBD2. CDR3 length: 16 residues. Germline assignment: CDR1 SGDLS and CDR2 YYNGEE. V was pared by 0 bases and J by 4 bases, with 9 bases of the junction left unmatched. In nucleotides, the CDR3 is TGTGCCAGCAGCGTAGGGGGAGCGGGAGAGGCGTACGAGCAGTACTTC. The encoded protein is CASSVGGAGEAYEQYF.

To note about this clonotype: Germline and junction disagree at one end, which may indicate a read error. The rearrangement uses TRBV7-9 and TRBJ2-5; maybe TRBD1 (6 bases). The CDR3 is 15 residues long. The germline V gene encodes CDR1 SEHNR and CDR2 FQNEAQ (reference sequence). The CDR3 sequence: CASSQDWSGAKTQYF. The CDR3 coding sequence is TGCGCCAGCAGCCAAGATTGGTCAGGGGCGAAGACCCAGTACTTC.

This chain connects TRBV29-1 to TRBJ2-7; 7 bases line up with TRBD1. The junction had 9 bases not matched to a gene; V was cut back by 1 base and J by 3 bases. Germline lookup yields CDR1 SQVTM and CDR2 ANQGSEA. The CDR3 runs to 15 residues. The CDR3 DNA is TGCAGCGTTGAAGGGGGGACAGCTTCCCTCTACGAGCAGTACTTC. Protein: CSVEGGTASLYEQYF.

This clonotype was seen ten or more times. The chain couples TRBV5-1 to TRBJ1-5; no clear D gene. The CDR3 consists of 16 residues. CDR1 is SGHRS and CDR2 is YFSETQ in the germline V gene. With 0 bases removed from V and 2 bases from J, the gap between germline ends came to 12 bases. The CDR3 loop reads CASSLGSGSGNQPQHF. As DNA, the CDR3 is TGCGCCAGCAGCTTGGGGTCGGGGTCGGGCAATCAGCCCCAGCATTTT. Full variable domain (rest looked up from reference TRBV5-1 and TRBJ1-5): KAGVTQTPRYLIKTRGQQVTLSCSPISGHRSVSWYQQTPGQGLQFLFEYFSETQRNKGNFPGRFSGRQFSNSRSEMNVSTLELGDSALYLCASSLGSGSGNQPQHFGDGTRLSIL.